This T cell receptor beta chain was profiled in a study of blood T cells in healthy people across ages. The authors ran a second PCR of about 6 to 12 cycles using a sample-barcoded 5' primer and a J-beta primer mix. CDR3-containing paired-end reads numbered at least 2.5 million in each sample. TCRdb processed the 5' RACE reads anew with MiXCR; each CDR3 protein has one entry. Among approximately 690,000 distinct CDR3 sequences listed, 58% were seen once. This CDR3 is built from 13 residues. Deletions cut 6 bases from V and 2 bases from J, with 8 bases between. Germline CDR1 and CDR2: MNHEY and SVGAGI.

The origin of this receptor is a man aged 55 to 70 in good health. The sequenced sample was blood. The rearrangement links TRBV6-5 to TRBJ2-4, with D unresolved. The chain's CDR3 is CASRGLTKNIQYF. The DNA for the CDR3 is TGTGCCAGCAGGGGGTTAACCAAAAACATTCAGTACTTC.